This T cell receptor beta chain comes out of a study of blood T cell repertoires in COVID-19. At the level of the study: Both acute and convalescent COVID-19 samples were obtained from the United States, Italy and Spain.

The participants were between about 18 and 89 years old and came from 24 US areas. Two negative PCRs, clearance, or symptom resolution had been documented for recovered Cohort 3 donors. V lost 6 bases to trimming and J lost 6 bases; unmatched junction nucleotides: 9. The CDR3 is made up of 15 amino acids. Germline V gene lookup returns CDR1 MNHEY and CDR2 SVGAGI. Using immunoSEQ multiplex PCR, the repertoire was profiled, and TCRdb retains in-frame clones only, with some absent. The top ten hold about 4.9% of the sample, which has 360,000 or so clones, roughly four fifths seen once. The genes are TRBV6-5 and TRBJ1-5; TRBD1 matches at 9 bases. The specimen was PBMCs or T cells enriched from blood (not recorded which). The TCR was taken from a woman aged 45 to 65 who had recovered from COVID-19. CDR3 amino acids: CASRAGGTGSQPQHF. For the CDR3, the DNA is TGTGCCAGCAGAGCCGGCGGGACAGGGAGTCAGCCCCAGCATTTT.